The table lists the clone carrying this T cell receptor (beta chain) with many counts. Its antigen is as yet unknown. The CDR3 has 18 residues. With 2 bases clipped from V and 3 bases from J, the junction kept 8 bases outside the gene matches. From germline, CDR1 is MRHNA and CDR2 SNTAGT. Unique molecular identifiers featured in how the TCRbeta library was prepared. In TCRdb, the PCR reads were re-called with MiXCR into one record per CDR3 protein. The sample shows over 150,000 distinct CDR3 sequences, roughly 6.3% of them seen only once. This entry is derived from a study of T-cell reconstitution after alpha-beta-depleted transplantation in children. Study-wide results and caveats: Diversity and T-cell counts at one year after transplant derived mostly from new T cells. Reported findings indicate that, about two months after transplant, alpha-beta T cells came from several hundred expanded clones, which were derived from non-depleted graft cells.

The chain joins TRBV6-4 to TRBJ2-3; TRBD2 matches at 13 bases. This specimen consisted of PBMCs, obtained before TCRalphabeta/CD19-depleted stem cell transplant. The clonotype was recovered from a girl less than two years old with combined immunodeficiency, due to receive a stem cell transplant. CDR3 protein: CASSDVPPGLAGTDTQYF. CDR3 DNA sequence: TGTGCCAGCAGTGACGTCCCACCGGGACTAGCGGGAACAGATACGCAGTATTTT.